Below, one T cell receptor (beta chain) is given with its context. Its cognate antigen is unknown. The data stem from a study of cytomegalovirus exposure and HLA in healthy donors. Study at large: Findings of an earlier analysis included some 120 million unique TCR beta sequences from roughly 200 million T cells.

Study-level points and caveats: Reported findings show TCR beta sequences accurately forecast HLA-A and HLA-B alleles in most subjects. Researchers catalogued over 150 TCR beta chains as cytomegalovirus-associated. Beyond CMV serostatus, there was no information to go on about immune exposure.

Germline lookup yields CDR1 KGHSH and CDR2 LQKENI. The CDR3 runs to 18 residues. Trimming stripped 3 bases from V and 0 bases from J, with 20 bases between. The study ran its PCR with 60 Vbeta and 13 Jbeta primers. TCRdb keeps only in-frame clones here, not all; method: immunoSEQ multiplex PCR. The sample records around 150,000 clones, over 60% being singletons. This TCR was sampled from a woman aged 40 to 50 in good health and CMV-seronegative. The sequenced material came from PBMCs. V is TRBV18 and J is TRBJ2-5, with D unresolved. The DNA of the CDR3 is TGTGCCAGCTCACCCTTCAATCTAAGGAGCCCCAACCAAGAGACCCAGTACTTC. Its protein product is CASSPFNLRSPNQETQYF.